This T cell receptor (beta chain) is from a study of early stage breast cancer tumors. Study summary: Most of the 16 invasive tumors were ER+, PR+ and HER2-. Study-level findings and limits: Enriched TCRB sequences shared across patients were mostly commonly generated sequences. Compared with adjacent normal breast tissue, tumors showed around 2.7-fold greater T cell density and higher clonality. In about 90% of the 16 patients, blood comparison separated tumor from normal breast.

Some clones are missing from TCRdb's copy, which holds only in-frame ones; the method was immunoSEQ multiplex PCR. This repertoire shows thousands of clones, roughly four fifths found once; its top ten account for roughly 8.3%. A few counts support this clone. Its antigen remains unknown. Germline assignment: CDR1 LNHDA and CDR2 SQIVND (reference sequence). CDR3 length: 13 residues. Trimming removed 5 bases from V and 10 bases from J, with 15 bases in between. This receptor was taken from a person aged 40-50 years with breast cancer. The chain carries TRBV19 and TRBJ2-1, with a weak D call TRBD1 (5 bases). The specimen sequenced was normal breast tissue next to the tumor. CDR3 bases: TGTGCCAGTAGTTCCTCTCTCTCAGGGGAGCAGTTCTTC. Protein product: CASSSSLSGEQFF.